Below, 14 T cell receptor beta chains from the same sample are listed, as sequenced in a study of cytomegalovirus exposure and HLA in healthy donors. The study ran its PCR with 60 Vbeta and 13 Jbeta primers. Here immunoSEQ multiplex PCR was the method, and the copy in TCRdb shows in-frame clones only, minus some. The repertoire holds about 140,000 clones, with roughly 81% as singletons. Sequencing was done on a sample of PBMCs. These receptors were collected from a female donor in good health and CMV-seronegative.

This clone was observed a handful of times. V usage is TRBV30 and J usage is TRBJ2-7; TRBD1 is a possible D gene (7 bases). Germline V gives CDR1 GTSNPN, CDR2 SVGIG (reference sequence). The CDR3 extends over 13 amino acids. Deletions cut 5 bases from V and 1 base from J, with 12 bases between. This chain's CDR3 is CAWEQGTSYEQYF. For the CDR3, the DNA is TGTGCCTGGGAACAGGGGACTTCCTACGAGCAGTACTTC.

This chain links TRBV18 with TRBJ1-2, with a possible D match to TRBD1 (5 bases). The length of the CDR3 is 13 residues. Germline V gene lookup returns CDR1 KGHSH and CDR2 LQKENI. V dropped 3 bases and J dropped 4 bases, with 9 bases sitting between them. DNA for the CDR3: TGTGCCAGCTCACCGGCGGGGACCTATGGCTACACCTTC. As protein: CASSPAGTYGYTF.

This clone was observed a handful of times. The chain couples TRBV7-9 to TRBJ2-7; TRBD1 aligns across 7 bases. The CDR3 has 13 residues. In germline, CDR1 is SEHNR, CDR2 FQNEAQ (reference sequence). V shed 2 bases, J shed 6 bases, and the junction held 4 bases outside the gene matches. This chain's CDR3 is CASSLWGQPEQYF. CDR3 nucleotide sequence: TGTGCCAGCAGCTTATGGGGACAGCCCGAGCAGTACTTC.

V gene TRBV27 combines with J gene TRBJ1-1; 7 bases line up with TRBD1. J lost 6 bases, V lost 2 bases, and 6 bases had no gene match. This CDR3 is built from 14 residues. CDR1 and CDR2 from the germline V gene are MNHEY and SMNVEV (reference sequence). CDR3 loop: CASSLARQGAEAFF. DNA for the CDR3: TGTGCCAGCAGTTTAGCCCGTCAGGGGGCTGAAGCTTTCTTT.

The chain has TRBV9 and TRBJ2-4, with D possibly matching TRBD1 (6 bases). The CDR3 runs 16 residues. V was trimmed by 4 bases and J by 0 bases, leaving 14 bases between them. CDR1 and CDR2 (germline): SGDLS, YYNGEE. CDR3 loop: CASSPLAGEAKNIQYF. CDR3 in DNA: TGTGCCAGCAGCCCATTAGCAGGGGAAGCCAAAAACATTCAGTACTTC.

The chain employs TRBV7-2 and TRBJ2-7; TRBD2 matches 10 bases. The ends lost 4 bases at V and 4 bases at J; junction bases unmatched: 7. The CDR3 spans 15 residues. CDR1 is SGHTA and CDR2 is FQGNSA in the germline V gene. The CDR3 DNA sequence: TGTGCCAGCAGCTCTCCCGCTAGCGGGAGATACGAGCAGTACTTC. Amino acid sequence: CASSSPASGRYEQYF.

The V and J genes are TRBV27 and TRBJ2-5; 7 bases match TRBD2. The J segment lost 4 bases and the V segment lost 8 bases, leaving 19 bases of the junction unmatched. CDR1 is MNHEY, CDR2 SMNVEV, per germline (reference sequence). The length of the CDR3 is 17 residues. The CDR3 DNA is TGTGCCAGCCGTCCGACTTCCCTGGCGGGAGCTCGAGAGACCCAGTACTTC. Protein sequence: CASRPTSLAGARETQYF.

The chain uses TRBV5-1 and TRBJ2-3, with D uncertain. V lost 1 base to trimming and J lost 5 bases, with 11 bases between them. Germline values: CDR1 SGHRS, CDR2 YFSETQ. The CDR3 spans 14 residues. The CDR3 DNA follows: TGCGCCAGCAGCTTGTCACCCGAGGTAGATACGCAGTATTTT. This codes for CASSLSPEVDTQYF.

The chain links TRBV10-1 to TRBJ2-5; 8 bases match TRBD2. The J call is in doubt because the DNA end fits TRBJ2-7 better. Germline lookup yields CDR1 WNHNN and CDR2 SYGVQD (reference sequence). The CDR3 is 15 amino acids. The CDR3, as DNA: TGCGCCAGCAGTTACGACTCCAGCGGGGGTTACGAGCAGTACTTC. It translates to CASSYDSSGGYEQYF.

The gene calls are TRBV4-2 and TRBJ2-7; 9 bases fit TRBD2. Germline loops: CDR1 LGHNA, CDR2 YNFKEQ. The V gene end was trimmed by 1 base and the J gene end by 6 bases; junction bases not matched to a gene: 7. The CDR3 sequence is 15 residues long. CDR3 sequence: CASSQAGREGGEQYF. The DNA for the CDR3 is TGTGCCAGCAGCCAAGCGGGGCGGGAGGGGGGCGAGCAGTACTTC.

The chain employs TRBV6-6 and TRBJ1-4, with 9 nucleotides matching TRBD1. In germline, CDR1 is MNHNY, CDR2 SVGAGI (reference sequence). The CDR3 is made up of 15 amino acids. V lost 1 base and J lost 8; bases outside the gene matches: 5. The CDR3 loop is CASSYWDRVMEKLFF. The CDR3 DNA is TGTGCCAGCAGTTACTGGGACAGGGTTATGGAAAAACTGTTTTTT.

This chain connects TRBV29-1 to TRBJ2-1; D call uncertain. In germline, CDR1 is SQVTM, CDR2 ANQGSEA. The CDR3 runs to 13 residues. The ends were cut back, 2 bases at V and 3 bases at J, with 8 bases in the middle. In DNA form, the CDR3 reads TGCAGCGTTGAACAGTTTAACTACAATGAGCAGTTCTTC. Translation: CSVEQFNYNEQFF.

The J gene is TRBJ2-6, the V gene TRBV27; D remains ambiguous. V was clipped by 4 bases and J by 0 bases, with 13 bases between them. The CDR3 covers 17 residues. In germline, CDR1 is MNHEY, CDR2 SMNVEV (reference sequence). CDR3 coding DNA: TGTGCCAGCAGTTGGGCCTTTCCGTTCTCTGGGGCCAACGTCCTGACTTTC. It translates to CASSWAFPFSGANVLTF.

Worth noting for this clone: Relative to the germline gene, one junction end is altered; a read error may explain this. CDR3 amino acids: CSSSQGQANTEAFF. In DNA, the CDR3 is TGTTCCAGCAGCCAGGGACAGGCGAACACTGAAGCTTTCTTT. The chain combines TRBV7-9 with TRBJ1-1, with TRBD1 identical over 8 bases. The CDR3 runs 14 residues. The germline V gene has CDR1 SEHNR and CDR2 FQNEAQ (reference sequence).